This is a list of T cell receptor beta chains from one sample in a study of blood T cell repertoires in COVID-19. Method: immunoSEQ multiplex PCR; TCRdb's copy keeps in-frame clones and lacks some. This sample has about 52,000 clones, with under 90% found just once. The material sequenced was peripheral blood. Receptors originate from a man at least 80 years old with active or convalescent COVID-19. Each CDR3 is given with its conserved first and last residue. A D gene is named only where the DNA matches it firmly. Rows may omit the clone size; those that give it use once, few, many or a size class.

size,V,J,D,DNA,CDR3
.,TRBV5-1,TRBJ2-2,TRBD1,TGCGCCAGCAGCCACGGGACAGGGGGCCCGAGTTATAGTAACGGGGAGCTGTTTTTT,CASSHGTGGPSYSNGELFF
once,TRBV19,TRBJ2-6,.,TGTGCCAGTACCCTAACGTCGGGGAGCTCTGGGGCCAACGTCCTGACTTTC,CASTLTSGSSGANVLTF
.,TRBV10-3,TRBJ1-2,TRBD1,TGTGCCATCAGTCCGGGACAGGGGGACTATGGCTACACCTTC,CAISPGQGDYGYTF
.,TRBV24-1,TRBJ2-2,.,TGTGCCACCAGATTCCGACAGACCGGGGAGCTGTTTTTT,CATRFRQTGELFF
.,TRBV28,TRBJ2-1,TRBD2,TGTGCCAGCAGTTCCCCCGGACTAGCGCCCAATGAGCAGTTCTTC,CASSSPGLAPNEQFF
.,TRBV19,TRBJ1-6,.,TGTGCCAGTAGTCCTCCGGGCGCAGGGAATTCACCCCTCCACTTT,CASSPPGAGNSPLHF
.,TRBV30,TRBJ2-3,TRBD2,TGTGCCTGGAGTCAAGGACTAGCGGACACAGATACGCAGTATTTT,CAWSQGLADTDTQYF
.,TRBV30,TRBJ1-1,TRBD1,TGTGCCTGGAGTGTAGGGACAGAGGTCACTGAAGCTTTCTTT,CAWSVGTEVTEAFF
once,TRBV5-1,TRBJ2-7,TRBD1,TGCGCCAGCAGCACATTACAGGGGGCGAGCTACGAGCAGTACTTC,CASSTLQGASYEQYF
.,TRBV7-3,TRBJ2-3,TRBD2,TGTGCCAGCAGCTTTAGACTAGCGGGGGCGGATACGCAGTATTTT,CASSFRLAGADTQYF
.,TRBV18,TRBJ2-7,.,TGTGCCAGCTCACCACTAGCCGGGGGTTCCTACGAGCAGTACTTC,CASSPLAGGSYEQYF
.,TRBV6-2/TRBV6-3,TRBJ2-4,TRBD1,TGTGTCAGCAGTTATCTAGTGACAGGGGGCGCGAACATTCAGTACTTC,CVSSYLVTGGANIQYF
once,TRBV5-4,TRBJ2-5,TRBD2,TGTGCCAGCAGCGTGCCTAGCGGGCAAGAGACCCAGTACTTC,CASSVPSGQETQYF
.,TRBV3-1/TRBV3-2,TRBJ1-2,TRBD1,TGTGCCAGCAGCGGGACAGGGTCTAACTATGGCTACACCTTC,CASSGTGSNYGYTF
once,TRBV4-1,TRBJ1-2,TRBD1,TGCGCCAGCAGCCGGGACAGGTTTACTAACTATGGCTACACCTTC,CASSRDRFTNYGYTF
.,TRBV28,TRBJ2-7,.,TGTGCCAGCAGTTTACAGTTCGAGCAGTACTTC,CASSLQFEQYF
.,TRBV4-3,TRBJ1-5,TRBD1,TGCGCCAGCAGCGGAAGCCCGGACAGGGGTTTAAGCAATCAGCCCCAGCATTTT,CASSGSPDRGLSNQPQHF
.,TRBV29-1,TRBJ1-2,.,TGCAGCGTCCTCCGGGGGGCACGCGGCTACACCTTC,CSVLRGARGYTF
.,TRBV18,TRBJ1-4,.,TGTGCCAGCTCACGGGCCGGACAGCCAAATGAAAAACTGTTTTTT,CASSRAGQPNEKLFF
.,TRBV12-3/TRBV12-4,TRBJ1-6,.,TGTGCCAGCAGTTTATCCAGGAATTCACCCCTCCACTTT,CASSLSRNSPLHF
.,TRBV6-5,TRBJ1-3,.,TGTGCCAGCAGTTACTCGGGAGGGGGGGCTGGAAACACCATATATTTT,CASSYSGGGAGNTIYF
.,TRBV7-2,TRBJ2-7,TRBD1,TGTGCCAGCAGCCCACCGACAGGGGTCCCATCCGAGCAGTACTTC,CASSPPTGVPSEQYF
.,TRBV27,TRBJ2-1,TRBD2,TGTGCCAGCAGTTCCACGACTAGCGGGAGGGCCAATGAGCAGTTCTTC,CASSSTTSGRANEQFF
.,TRBV28,TRBJ1-4,.,TGTGCCAGCAGCCCTGGACAGACGGGAAAACTGTTTTTT,CASSPGQTGKLFF
.,TRBV30,TRBJ1-2,.,TGTGCCTGGAGTACGGGGAGGTATGGCTACACCTTC,CAWSTGRYGYTF
.,TRBV14,TRBJ2-1,.,TGTGCCAGCAGCCAAGATCAGAAACTAGCTACTGAGCAGTTCTTC,CASSQDQKLATEQFF
.,TRBV10-1,TRBJ2-5,TRBD1,TGCGCCAGCAGTGAGAACGGACAGGGTGGGGAGACCCAGTACTTC,CASSENGQGGETQYF
.,TRBV27,TRBJ2-5,.,TGTGCCAGCAGTTTCTTCGGTCTTTTGGAAGAGACCCAGTACTTC,CASSFFGLLEETQYF
.,TRBV9,TRBJ2-3,TRBD2,TGTGCCAGCAGCACCGAGATCAGACTAGCGGGGGGGCATACGCAGTATTTT,CASSTEIRLAGGHTQYF
.,TRBV7-8,TRBJ2-3,.,TGTGCCAGCAGCCGCAGTAGCGATACGCAGTATTTT,CASSRSSDTQYF
once,TRBV11-2,TRBJ2-7,TRBD1,TGTGCCAGCAGCTTAGGGGGACAGGGTTTCGACGAGCAGTACTTC,CASSLGGQGFDEQYF
.,TRBV5-1,TRBJ1-1,.,TGCGCCAGCAGCTTCCTGGTTGACACACCGAACACTGAAGCTTTCTTT,CASSFLVDTPNTEAFF
.,TRBV6-2/TRBV6-3,TRBJ2-5,TRBD1,TGTGCCAGCAGCGGGATGGGACAGGTGGAGGAGACCCAGTACTTC,CASSGMGQVEETQYF
.,TRBV6-5,TRBJ2-7,TRBD2,TGTGCCAGCAGCGGACTAGCGGGAAACTACGAGCAGTACTTC,CASSGLAGNYEQYF
.,TRBV6-5,TRBJ2-7,.,TGTGCCAGCAGGGTCGGGAGCTACATTTCCTACGAGCAGTACTTC,CASRVGSYISYEQYF
once,TRBV6-5,TRBJ2-7,TRBD1,TGTGCCAGCAGTTACTCAGGGACAGGTTACGAGCAGTACTTC,CASSYSGTGYEQYF
.,TRBV29-1,TRBJ2-3,TRBD2,TGCAGCGTTCCTAGTAGCGGGCGCAGAGATACGCAGTATTTT,CSVPSSGRRDTQYF
few,TRBV4-2,TRBJ2-1,TRBD1,TGTGCCAGCAGCCGTGTACAGGGGGCGTTGGGGCAGTTCTTC,CASSRVQGALGQFF
.,TRBV5-4,TRBJ2-6,.,TGTGCCAGCAGCTTGGGCAGATACTCTGGGGCCAACGTCCTGACTTTC,CASSLGRYSGANVLTF
.,TRBV19,TRBJ1-1,TRBD1,TGTGCCAGTAGTACAGGACAGGGAAGTGGCCCTGAAGCTTTCTTT,CASSTGQGSGPEAFF
once,TRBV6-5,TRBJ1-1,.,TGTGCCAGCAGTTACTCTGGGAGGGCCTGGGGGACTGAAGCTTTCTTT,CASSYSGRAWGTEAFF
.,TRBV10-3,TRBJ2-7,TRBD1,TGTGCCATCAGCATGACAGGGGACGTGTCCGAGCAGTACTTC,CAISMTGDVSEQYF
.,TRBV5-1,TRBJ1-2,.,TGCGCCAGCAGCTTGGGGGCACGAGTCGACTATGGCTACACCTTC,CASSLGARVDYGYTF
.,TRBV6-5,TRBJ2-7,.,TGTGCCAGCAGTTTCGACAGCCCCTACGAGCAGTACTTC,CASSFDSPYEQYF
.,TRBV21-1,TRBJ1-1,.,TGTGCCAGCAGCCCCCGGGGGAGGGTAGACACTGAAGCTTTCTTT,CASSPRGRVDTEAFF
.,TRBV29-1,TRBJ1-4,.,TGCAGCGTTCGTCTAAGGGGTGTTGAAAAACTGTTTTTT,CSVRLRGVEKLFF
.,TRBV11-2,TRBJ2-5,.,TGTGCCAGCAGCTCCTTAACAGACCAAGAGACCCAGTACTTC,CASSSLTDQETQYF
.,TRBV7-2,TRBJ2-3,TRBD2,TGTGCCAGCAGCCTACTAGCGGGAGATGCAGATACGCAGTATTTT,CASSLLAGDADTQYF
.,TRBV4-3,TRBJ2-6,TRBD2,TGCGCCAGCAGCCAAGGCTCGGGGGGGGATTTCTCTGGGGCCAACGTCCTGACTTTC,CASSQGSGGDFSGANVLTF
.,TRBV14,TRBJ2-7,.,TGTGCCACCCCCAGTTGTAAGGAGAGCTCCTACGAGCAGTACTTC,CATPSCKESSYEQYF
.,TRBV21-1,TRBJ1-4,.,TGTGCCAGCAGCGGACACCAAACGCGGGAAAAACTGTTTTTT,CASSGHQTREKLFF
once,TRBV7-2,TRBJ2-3,.,TGTGCCAGCAGCTTAGTTAGAGGAATTGGGAGCGCAGATACGCAGTATTTT,CASSLVRGIGSADTQYF
.,TRBV7-2,TRBJ2-7,TRBD2,TGTGCCAGCAGCTTATGGGCTAGCGGGGGCTCCTACGAGCAGTACTTC,CASSLWASGGSYEQYF
.,TRBV5-1,TRBJ1-2,.,TGCGCCAGCAAAGAACCGGGACACGACCTTCGTGGCTACACCTTC,CASKEPGHDLRGYTF
.,TRBV6-5,TRBJ1-2,.,TGTGCCAGCAGCGTAACCCAGGGGACCTATGGCTACACCTTC,CASSVTQGTYGYTF
.,TRBV5-1,TRBJ2-5,TRBD2,TGCGCCAGCAGCTCGAAGCGGGGGGCTCAAGAGACCCAGTACTTC,CASSSKRGAQETQYF
once,TRBV5-1,TRBJ2-7,.,TGCGCCAGCAGCGACTCTGGCGGGGGCCTAAGACGGGAGCAGTACTTC,CASSDSGGGLRREQYF
.,TRBV23-1,TRBJ2-7,TRBD2,TGCGCCAGCAGTCAATCTTTTAGCGGGAGGTACGAGCAGTACTTC,CASSQSFSGRYEQYF
.,TRBV18,TRBJ1-2,.,TGTGCCAGCTCACCAAAAACAGGGTTACCCTACACCTTC,CASSPKTGLPYTF